The 7 T cell receptor beta chains below all came from one sample that was sequenced in a study of T cell repertoires in cytomegalovirus infection. TCRdb redid the calling of the reads with MiXCR, one entry per CDR3 protein. The table shows approximately 490,000 distinct CDR3 sequences, with approximately 11% occurring only once. Specimen: PBMCs. These receptors originate from a human donor in good health (CMV status not recorded). Some clones in this sample may be carry-over from other donors' samples.

This clonotype was found many times. The rearrangement joins TRBV24-1 to TRBJ2-2; no firm D call. This CDR3 is built from 12 residues. Looked up from germline, CDR1 is KGHDR and CDR2 is SFDVKD. V was cut by 5 bases and J by 9 bases, with 9 bases left in between. The DNA for the CDR3 is TGTGCCACCAGTGCGATAACCCGGGAGCTGTTTTTT. Its protein is CATSAITRELFF.

This clonotype was seen a few times. J is TRBJ1-4 and V is TRBV11-2; 7 bases agree with TRBD1. Unmatched junction bases numbered 11, after V lost 5 bases and J lost 8 bases. CDR1 SGHAT and CDR2 FQNNGV come from the germline V gene. The CDR3 sequence is 15 residues long. The CDR3 DNA sequence: TGTGCCAGCAGCCCAGCGACAGGGTACGGGGAAAAACTGTTTTTT. This codes for CASSPATGYGEKLFF.

The chain couples TRBV18 to TRBJ2-7; D possibly corresponds to TRBD1 (5 bases). V lost 0 bases to trimming and J lost 6 bases, with 12 bases between them. The CDR3 loop spans 14 amino acids. Germline CDR1 KGHSH, CDR2 LQKENI. The CDR3 region has the DNA TGTGCCAGCTCACCACCGGGCAGGGTATCCGAGCAGTACTTC. It encodes CASSPPGRVSEQYF. The full variable domain, completed using reference TRBV18 and TRBJ2-7, is NAGVMQNPRHLVRRRGQEARLRCSPMKGHSHVYWYRQLPEEGLKFMVYLQKENIIDESGMPKERFSAEFPKEGPSILRIQQVVRGDSAAYFCASSPPGRVSEQYFGPGTRLTVT.

This clonotype was counted many times. CDR3 coding DNA: TGTGCCAGCAGCCCCTTCCGGACAGGGGGGTCACCCCTCCACTTT. Its translation is CASSPFRTGGSPLHF. The J gene is TRBJ1-6, the V gene TRBV27, with TRBD1 matching 10 bases. The V and J ends lost 6 bases and 10 bases, in that order; junction bases with no gene match: 9. The CDR3 is 15 residues long. CDR1 MNHEY and CDR2 SMNVEV come from the germline V gene (reference sequence).

In this sample, this clonotype turned up many times. J is TRBJ2-1 and V is TRBV29-1; 14 nucleotides line up with TRBD2. CDR1 is SQVTM, CDR2 ANQGSEA, per germline. The CDR3 is made up of 17 amino acids. The J segment lost 10 bases and the V segment lost 0 bases, leaving 11 bases of the junction unmatched. CDR3 sequence reads: CSVEDPGLAGDASEQFF. The DNA of the CDR3 is TGCAGCGTTGAAGATCCGGGACTAGCGGGAGACGCATCCGAGCAGTTCTTC.

This clonotype was seen ten or more times. This sequence joins TRBV7-8 and TRBJ1-2; D perhaps matches TRBD1 (6 bases). Germline lookup yields CDR1 SGHVS and CDR2 FQNEAQ. The CDR3 sequence is 15 residues long. Trimming cost V 2 bases and J 1 base, with 11 bases left between them. Here the CDR3 reads CASSLSTGINYGYTF. CDR3 sequence (DNA): TGTGCCAGCAGCTTATCGACAGGAATTAACTATGGCTACACCTTC. Combining the CDR3 with reference TRBV7-8 and TRBJ1-2 gives the whole variable domain GAGVSQSPRYKVAKRGQDVALRCDPISGHVSLFWYQQALGQGPEFLTYFQNEAQLDKSGLPSDRFFAERPEGSVSTLKIQRTQQEDSAVYLCASSLSTGINYGYTFGSGTRLTVV.

At least ten counts were recorded for this clonotype. The gene calls are TRBV27 and TRBJ2-2; D could derive from TRBD1 or TRBD2 (5 bases each). Germline V gives CDR1 MNHEY, CDR2 SMNVEV (reference sequence). Trimming stripped 4 bases from V and 6 bases from J, with 15 bases between. The CDR3 extends over 15 amino acids. This CDR3 is CASSWDRQSPGELFF. The CDR3 nucleotides are TGTGCCAGCAGTTGGGACCGTCAGTCGCCCGGGGAGCTGTTTTTT.